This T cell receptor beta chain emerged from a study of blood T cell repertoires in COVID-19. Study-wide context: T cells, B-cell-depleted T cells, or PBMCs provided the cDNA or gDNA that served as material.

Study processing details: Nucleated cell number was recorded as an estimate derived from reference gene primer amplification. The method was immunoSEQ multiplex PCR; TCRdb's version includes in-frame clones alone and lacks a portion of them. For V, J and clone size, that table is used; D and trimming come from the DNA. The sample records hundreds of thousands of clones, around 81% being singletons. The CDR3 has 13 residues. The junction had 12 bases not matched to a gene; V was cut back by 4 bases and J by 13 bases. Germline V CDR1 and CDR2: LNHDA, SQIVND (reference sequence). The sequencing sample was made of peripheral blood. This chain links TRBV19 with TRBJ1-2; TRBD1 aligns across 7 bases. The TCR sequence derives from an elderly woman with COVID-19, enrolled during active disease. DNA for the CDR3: TGTGCCAGTAGTACCAACCTACAGGGGCGGTGCACCTTC. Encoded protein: CASSTNLQGRCTF.